What follows are 18 T cell receptor beta chains derived from one specimen sequenced in a study of blood T cell repertoires in COVID-19. Libraries were prepared by immunoSEQ multiplex PCR; TCRdb keeps only in-frame clonotypes and omits some of them. The sample yields roughly 77,000 clones, around 74% seen once. Material: peripheral blood. The source of these receptors is a human donor in a cohort sampled during active COVID-19.

V gene TRBV6-5 combines with J gene TRBJ2-7; 7 bases line up with TRBD1. CDR3 length: 15 amino acids. Germline lookup yields CDR1 MNHEY and CDR2 SVGAGI. V lost 4 bases, J lost 2 bases, and 8 bases stayed unmatched. CDR3 sequence reads: CASSSPDRAAYEQYF. The CDR3 DNA reads TGTGCCAGCAGTTCCCCTGACAGGGCCGCCTACGAGCAGTACTTC.

This clone was seen a few times. This chain links TRBV3-1 (or the pseudogene TRBV3-2) with TRBJ2-7; no reliable D call. The CDR3 contains 11 residues. CDR1 LGHDT and CDR2 YNNKEL come from the germline V gene (reference sequence). V lost 7 bases and J 6 bases, leaving 10 bases between the germline ends. CDR3 sequence (DNA): TGTGCCAGCATGCTGGCAGGCGAGCAGTACTTC. This gives the protein CASMLAGEQYF.

A few counts support this clone. This chain links TRBV2 with TRBJ1-5; 7 bases match TRBD1. The V gene's germline CDR1 is SNHLY and CDR2 FYNNEI. CDR3 length equals 14 residues. V dropped 8 bases and J dropped 5; count of bases not matched to a gene: 9. The CDR3 is CASRKGGRYQPQHF. The CDR3 DNA sequence: TGTGCCAGCCGTAAAGGGGGCAGGTATCAGCCCCAGCATTTT.

The chain recombines TRBV9 with TRBJ1-2, with 10 bases identical to TRBD1. Germline-derived CDR1 and CDR2 are SGDLS and YYNGEE. Trimming removed 5 bases from V and 1 base from J; junction bases left unmatched: 2. The CDR3 length is 14 residues. The CDR3 loop reads CASSRDRGNYGYTF. The CDR3 DNA is TGTGCCAGCAGTCGGGACAGGGGTAACTATGGCTACACCTTC.

The genes are TRBV5-1 and TRBJ2-1; maybe TRBD2 (5 bases). The CDR3 covers 15 residues. Per germline, CDR1 SGHRS and CDR2 YFSETQ. Trimming left V 4 bases short and J 6 bases short, with 17 bases between. The CDR3 DNA reads as TGCGCCAGCAGCAAAGGGAGTATCGGGGTCAATGAGCAGTTCTTC. Protein: CASSKGSIGVNEQFF.

The CDR3 nucleotides are TGCGCCAGCAGCTTGGTGTCAGGGGCCGTTGAGACCCAGTACTTC. As protein: CASSLVSGAVETQYF. The chain joins TRBV5-1 to TRBJ2-5, with TRBD1 as a possible D gene (6 bases). The CDR3 sequence is 15 residues long. CDR1 and CDR2 (germline): SGHRS, YFSETQ. Trimming cost V 0 bases and J 5 bases, with 14 bases left between them.

This chain connects TRBV5-1 to TRBJ2-1, with TRBD1 matching over 7 bases. With V trimmed by 6 bases and J by 5 bases, 8 bases remained unmatched. The CDR3 totals 14 residues. Germline CDR1 and CDR2: SGHRS and YFSETQ. CDR3 residues: CASTPGQFNNEQFF. CDR3 nucleotides: TGCGCCAGCACCCCGGGACAGTTTAACAATGAGCAGTTCTTC.

This clone was seen just once. The chain employs TRBV5-4 and TRBJ2-7, with D uncertain. This CDR3 comprises 15 residues. V was cut by 4 bases and J by 0 bases, with 14 bases left in between. CDR1 is SGHNT and CDR2 is YYREEE in the germline V gene (reference sequence). The CDR3 loop reads CASSPPGVTSYEQYF. For the CDR3, the DNA is TGTGCCAGCAGCCCCCCGGGTGTTACCTCCTACGAGCAGTACTTC.

The chain employs TRBV7-3 and TRBJ2-7, with TRBD1 identical over 8 bases. Germline CDR1 SGHTA, CDR2 FQGTGA. CDR3 length equals 13 residues. The V gene end was trimmed by 3 bases and the J gene end by 4 bases; junction bases not matched to a gene: 2. The DNA of the CDR3 is TGTGCCAGCAGCTTCTACAGGGGGTACGAGCAGTACTTC. Translating gives CASSFYRGYEQYF.

The genes are TRBV9 and TRBJ2-5; D gene ambiguous. The CDR3 totals 14 residues. Germline CDR1 reads SGDLS; CDR2 reads YYNGEE. Trimming left V 0 bases short and J 1 base short, with 7 bases between. DNA of the CDR3: TGTGCCAGCAGCGTAGGCGGTTTCCAAGAGACCCAGTACTTC. Its translation is CASSVGGFQETQYF.

This chain uses TRBV19 with TRBJ1-6; possibly TRBD1 for D (5 bases). V gave up 11 bases and J gave up 5 bases, with 19 bases separating them. The germline V gene has CDR1 LNHDA and CDR2 SQIVND (reference sequence). The CDR3 length is 15 residues. CDR3 sequence reads: CASSGGARDNSPLHF. In DNA form, the CDR3 reads TGTGCCTCCAGTGGAGGGGCGCGGGATAATTCACCCCTCCACTTT.

The rearrangement uses TRBV15 and TRBJ2-7, with 8 bases lining up with TRBD2. The CDR3 contains 15 residues. CDR1 LNHNV and CDR2 YYDKDF come from the germline V gene (reference sequence). J was trimmed by 3 bases and V by 5 bases; bases with no gene match: 9. CDR3 sequence reads: CATSPRGGHYYEQYF. CDR3 in DNA: TGTGCCACCAGCCCCCGGGGGGGACATTACTACGAGCAGTACTTC. The entire variable domain, with the rest obtained from reference TRBV15 and TRBJ2-7, is as follows: DAMVIQNPRYQVTQFGKPVTLSCSQTLNHNVMYWYQQKSSQAPKLLFHYYDKDFNNEADTPDNFQSRRPNTSFCFLDIRSPGLGDTAMYLCATSPRGGHYYEQYFGPGTRLTVT.

The count of this clone is one. The chain links TRBV7-9 to TRBJ1-6, with TRBD1 matching over 7 bases. CDR1 is SEHNR, CDR2 FQNEAQ, per germline (reference sequence). The CDR3 runs to 14 residues. CDR3 sequence reads: CAGQKDSYNSPLHF. In nucleotides, the CDR3 is TGTGCGGGACAGAAAGACTCCTATAATTCACCCCTCCACTTT.

The count of this clone is one. The chain links TRBV9 to TRBJ1-2; D remains ambiguous. The V end was cut by 4 bases, the J end by 7 bases, with 11 bases between. Per the germline V gene, CDR1 is SGDLS and CDR2 is YYNGEE. CDR3 length equals 12 residues. DNA of the CDR3: TGTGCCAGCAGCCAATCATCGGGTGGCTACACCTTC. Its translation: CASSQSSGGYTF.

The chain couples TRBV5-1 to TRBJ2-2; perhaps TRBD2 as D (6 bases). The CDR3 totals 14 residues. Per the germline V gene, CDR1 is SGHRS and CDR2 is YFSETQ. V lost 4 bases, J lost 4 bases, and 11 bases lay in between. In DNA, the CDR3 is TGCGCCAGCAGCCCGGACGGGAGCACCGGGGAGCTGTTTTTT. Protein product: CASSPDGSTGELFF.

Of note for this clone: A read error may account for a junction end that differs from germline. CDR3 DNA: TGTGCCAACAGCTCGCAACCGGGACAGGGAAACTATGGCTACACCTTC. It is translated as CANSSQPGQGNYGYTF. V is TRBV11-2 and J is TRBJ1-2, with 9 bases fitting TRBD1. Germline assignment: CDR1 SGHAT and CDR2 FQNNGV. The CDR3 consists of 16 residues. Full variable domain (outside the CDR3, taken from reference TRBV11-2 and TRBJ1-2): EAGVAQSPRYKIIEKRQSVAFWCNPISGHATLYWYQQILGQGPKLLIQFQNNGVVDDSQLPKDRFSAERLKGVDSTLKIQPAKLEDSAVYLCANSSQPGQGNYGYTFGSGTRLTVV.

The chain carries TRBV6-5 and TRBJ1-5, with D uncertain. Trimming removed 2 bases at V and 0 bases at J, with 8 bases between. Germline V gives CDR1 MNHEY, CDR2 SVGAGI. This CDR3 is 15 amino acids long. The CDR3 DNA follows: TGTGCCAGCAGTTACATGCGGGATAGCAATCAGCCCCAGCATTTT. Protein sequence: CASSYMRDSNQPQHF.

The chain recombines TRBV6-1 with TRBJ1-6; possible D gene TRBD1, 6 bases. V dropped 1 base and J dropped 1 base, with 8 bases sitting between them. Germline V gene sequence: CDR1 MNHNS, CDR2 SASEGT. There are 16 residues in the CDR3. The CDR3 loop reads CASSEDRESYNSPLHF. The CDR3 nucleotides are TGTGCCAGCAGTGAAGACAGGGAGTCCTATAATTCACCCCTCCACTTT.